This T cell receptor beta chain comes out of a study of regulatory T cells. Study-wide results and caveats: In patients, unique TRB V-J pairs were restricted and V/J usage skewed, especially in Tregs. In CD3G-deficient patients, conventional CD4+ T cells were enriched for hydrophobic CDR3 residues at positions 6 and 7.

Amplification used 52 TRBV primers and 13 TRBJ primers. Some clones are missing from TCRdb's copy, which holds only in-frame ones; the method was immunoSEQ multiplex PCR. The sample comprises 30,000 to 40,000 clones, over 90% of which are singletons, and around 0.98% rests with the top ten. Per the germline V gene, CDR1 is SGHVS and CDR2 is FQNEAQ. There are 13 residues in the CDR3. Between the trimmed V and J ends, which lost 6 bases and 1 base, there was a span of 6 bases. A single count supports this clone. What it recognizes is unknown. Autoimmunity was present in every CD3G-deficient patient, worse in two. Patients aged 2 to 39 years had fewer naive and more memory CD4+ and CD8+ T cells.

This chain uses TRBV7-8 with TRBJ2-2; D might be TRBD2 (6 bases). Sequencing used conventional CD4+ T cells sorted from blood. This sequence was found in a child aged 2-15 years with CD3G deficiency. The CDR3, as DNA: TGTGCCAGCAGTAGCGGGAACACCGGGGAGCTGTTTTTT. Its protein product is CASSSGNTGELFF.